Listed below are T cell receptor beta chains from one sample, sequenced in a study of shared clonotypes between healthy human individuals. Libraries were prepared by immunoSEQ multiplex PCR; TCRdb keeps only in-frame clonotypes and omits some of them. Altogether approximately 2.5 million clones are present, 93% being singletons, with the ten largest covering 0.36%. The sequencing input was naive CD4+ T cells from PBMCs. The source is a man aged 18 to 29 in good health. Some clones in this sample may be carry-over from other donors' samples. CDR3s include the opening cysteine and the closing phenylalanine or tryptophan. The D gene is left open where the match is weak. Part of the rows lack a size; the others show once, few, many or a class for expanded clones.

clone size,D gene,V gene,J gene,CDR3 protein,CDR3 DNA
-,-,TRBV14,TRBJ2-1,CASSGMTGALANEQFF,TGTGCCAGCAGCGGAATGACGGGGGCCCTGGCCAATGAGCAGTTCTTC
-,-,TRBV7-2,TRBJ1-4,CASSQQLGQREKLFF,TGTGCCAGCAGCCAACAACTCGGGCAGAGGGAAAAACTGTTTTTT
-,TRBD2,TRBV5-8,TRBJ2-1,CASSLRGGTYNEQFF,TGTGCCAGCAGCTTGCGGGGGGGGACCTACAATGAGCAGTTCTTC
-,-,TRBV28,TRBJ1-3,CASSLVQGGSGNTIYF,TGTGCCAGCAGTTTGGTGCAGGGAGGATCTGGAAACACCATATATTTT
-,TRBD1,TRBV28,TRBJ2-1,CASSLLGQGPIEQFF,TGTGCCAGCAGTTTACTCGGACAGGGGCCGATAGAGCAGTTCTTC
-,-,TRBV5-6,TRBJ2-3,CASSLRWGGDTQYF,TGTGCCAGCAGCTTGAGGTGGGGCGGGGATACGCAGTATTTT
-,-,TRBV5-5,TRBJ2-7,CASSFSTGDSYF,TGTGCCAGCAGCTTCTCAACGGGGGACTCGTACTTC
-,-,TRBV30,TRBJ2-2,CAWSPPFLPGAGELFF,TGTGCCTGGAGTCCACCCTTCTTACCCGGCGCCGGGGAGCTGTTTTTT
-,-,TRBV7-8,TRBJ1-5,CASSGNPNQPQHF,TGTGCCAGCAGTGGCAACCCCAATCAGCCCCAGCATTTT
-,TRBD2,TRBV4-2,TRBJ2-7,CASSQDAAGLGGNEQYF,TGTGCCAGCAGCCAAGATGCTGCTGGGTTGGGGGGGAACGAGCAGTACTTC
-,-,TRBV19,TRBJ1-2,CASRERATNYGYTF,TGTGCCAGTAGAGAGCGGGCAACTAACTATGGCTACACCTTC
-,TRBD2,TRBV10-2,TRBJ2-3,CASRGDYLSTDTQYF,TGCGCCAGCAGAGGGGACTACCTAAGCACAGATACGCAGTATTTT
-,TRBD2,TRBV5-1,TRBJ2-3,CASSPGLAAPSTDTQYF,TGCGCCAGCAGCCCGGGACTAGCGGCCCCTAGCACAGATACGCAGTATTTT
-,TRBD1,TRBV28,TRBJ2-3,CASMDRVTDTQYF,TGTGCCAGCATGGACAGGGTGACAGATACGCAGTATTTT
-,-,TRBV2,TRBJ1-1,CASRESGNTEAFF,TGTGCCAGCAGGGAGTCAGGGAACACTGAAGCTTTCTTT
-,-,TRBV18,TRBJ2-3,CASSPQLSVRDTQYF,TGTGCCAGCTCACCCCAACTTTCGGTAAGAGATACGCAGTATTTT
-,-,TRBV7-9,TRBJ2-7,CASSPGMGSYEQYF,TGTGCCAGCAGCCCAGGGATGGGCTCCTACGAGCAGTACTTC
-,-,TRBV5-1,TRBJ1-3,CASSLSLSGNTIYF,TGCGCCAGCAGCTTAAGTCTCTCTGGAAACACCATATATTTT
once,-,TRBV28,TRBJ1-5,CASGGGVSNQPQHF,TGTGCCAGCGGAGGGGGGGTTAGCAATCAGCCCCAGCATTTT
-,-,TRBV6-1,TRBJ1-2,CASSEVVRGRTTPGYGYTF,TGTGCCAGCAGTGAAGTTGTCCGGGGTAGAACTACCCCAGGATATGGCTACACCTTC
-,-,TRBV6-5,TRBJ2-5,CASSPDRGRETQYF,TGTGCCAGCAGTCCGGACAGAGGCCGAGAGACCCAGTACTTC
-,-,TRBV5-5,TRBJ2-5,CASSLFRAQETQYF,TGTGCCAGCAGCTTGTTTAGGGCCCAAGAGACCCAGTACTTC
once,-,TRBV9,TRBJ2-3,CASSKLGATDTQYF,TGTGCCAGCAGCAAACTGGGGGCCACAGATACGCAGTATTTT
-,-,TRBV27,TRBJ2-5,CASSSRTRYQETQYF,TGTGCCAGCAGTTCCCGCACACGGTACCAAGAGACCCAGTACTTC
-,-,TRBV9,TRBJ2-7,CASSVGISGPLQDEQYF,TGTGCCAGCAGCGTTGGGATCAGCGGGCCCCTCCAGGACGAGCAGTACTTC
-,-,TRBV19,TRBJ1-2,CASRSRGGSNYGYTF,TGTGCCAGTCGATCCCGGGGGGGCTCTAACTATGGCTACACCTTC
-,-,TRBV7-2,TRBJ2-5,CASSQAAEQYF,TGTGCCAGCAGCCAAGCCGCGGAGCAGTACTTC
-,-,TRBV28,TRBJ1-1,CASSLVRVNTEAFF,TGTGCCAGCAGTTTGGTCAGGGTGAACACTGAAGCTTTCTTT
-,-,TRBV7-6,TRBJ2-1,CASSVRGTEQFF,TGTGCCAGCAGCGTCCGGGGGACCGAGCAGTTCTTC
-,TRBD2,TRBV6-1,TRBJ2-5,CASMGGSETQYF,TGTGCCAGCATGGGCGGGAGTGAGACCCAGTACTTC
-,TRBD1,TRBV28,TRBJ1-5,CASSASQGSGQPQHF,TGTGCCAGCAGTGCCTCACAGGGGTCAGGCCAGCCCCAGCATTTT
-,-,TRBV4-2,TRBJ1-1,CASSQGDQAPNTEAFF,TGTGCCAGCAGCCAGGGGGACCAGGCGCCGAACACTGAAGCTTTCTTT
-,-,TRBV7-2,TRBJ1-5,CASSLAPGSNQPQHF,TGTGCCAGCAGCTTAGCACCAGGGAGCAATCAGCCCCAGCATTTT
-,-,TRBV18,TRBJ1-1,CASYYATGGNTEAFF,TGTGCCAGCTACTACGCGACAGGAGGAAACACTGAAGCTTTCTTT
-,-,TRBV15,TRBJ2-2,CATSRDLKTGELFF,TGTGCCACCAGCAGAGATTTAAAGACCGGGGAGCTGTTTTTT
-,-,TRBV5-1,TRBJ2-5,CASSLVGVGEETQYF,TGCGCCAGCAGCTTGGTGGGGGTAGGGGAGGAGACCCAGTACTTC
-,-,TRBV19,TRBJ1-2,CASARTGTSGYTF,TGTGCCAGTGCCCGAACAGGGACGTCCGGCTACACCTTC
-,-,TRBV21-1,TRBJ2-7,CASSKGGTSSYEQYF,TGTGCCAGCAGCAAGGGGGGAACGAGCTCCTACGAGCAGTACTTC
-,TRBD1,TRBV10-2,TRBJ2-2,CASGGTGSNTGELFF,TGCGCCAGCGGAGGGACAGGCTCGAACACCGGGGAGCTGTTTTTT
-,-,TRBV7-2,TRBJ2-4,CASSLPGVGGNIQYF,TGTGCCAGCAGCCTCCCCGGGGTTGGGGGAAACATTCAGTACTTC
-,TRBD1,TRBV4-3,TRBJ2-6,CASSQARDRSSGANVLTF,TGCGCCAGCAGCCAAGCCCGGGACAGATCCTCTGGGGCCAACGTCCTGACTTTC
-,TRBD1,TRBV5-1,TRBJ1-1,CASSPGQGRTEAFF,TGCGCCAGCAGCCCGGGACAGGGGCGTACTGAAGCTTTCTTT
-,TRBD2,TRBV27,TRBJ2-2,CASSGSGANTGELFF,TGTGCCAGCAGTGGTAGCGGGGCGAACACCGGGGAGCTGTTTTTT